This T cell receptor beta chain was obtained from a study of cytomegalovirus exposure and HLA in healthy donors. The germline V gene encodes CDR1 LGHNA and CDR2 YSLEER. V dropped 4 bases and J dropped 4 bases, with 11 bases sitting between them. The CDR3 covers 14 residues. The PCR made use of 60 Vbeta and 13 Jbeta primers. This table comes from immunoSEQ multiplex PCR, and its TCRdb copy is limited to in-frame clones, with some not included. The table lists some 150,000 clones, just over 75% of them singletons, with approximately 2.2% in the top ten. The genes are TRBV4-3 and TRBJ1-3, with D possibly being TRBD1 (5 bases). Sequencing was performed on PBMCs. This receptor was identified in a woman aged 25 to 39 in good health and CMV-seropositive. In DNA, the CDR3 is TGCGCCAGCAGCCTAAGCCGACAGGGAAACACCATATATTTT. It specifies CASSLSRQGNTIYF.